These 29 T cell receptor beta chains share one sample of origin, sequenced in a study of blood T cell repertoires in COVID-19. The protocol was immunoSEQ multiplex PCR, while the TCRdb copy is restricted to in-frame clones and leaves out a portion. Here the sample spans some 200,000 clones, about 80% being singletons. The sequenced sample was peripheral blood. The source is a man aged 25 to 45 with active or convalescent COVID-19.

A single count supports this clone. The chain couples TRBV29-1 to TRBJ1-4; no reliable D call. The CDR3 has 14 residues. CDR1 is SQVTM and CDR2 is ANQGSEA in the germline V gene. V dropped 4 bases and J dropped 8 bases, with 17 bases sitting between them. The chain's CDR3 is CSVGLGIGGEKLFF. The CDR3 nucleotides are TGCAGCGTTGGACTGGGGATCGGAGGGGAAAAACTGTTTTTT.

The genes are TRBV15 and TRBJ2-3; 9 bases are a match to TRBD2. From germline, CDR1 is LNHNV and CDR2 YYDKDF (reference sequence). J lost 2 bases, V lost 3 bases, and 9 bases had no gene match. The CDR3 covers 17 residues. The CDR3: CATSSPRAGGITDTQYF. CDR3 DNA sequence: TGTGCCACCAGCAGTCCCCGGGCGGGGGGGATCACAGATACGCAGTATTTT.

The count of this clone is one. The chain combines TRBV14 with TRBJ2-1, with 11 bases aligning to TRBD2. Germline-derived CDR1 and CDR2 are SGHDN and FVKESK. The junction had 3 bases not matched to a gene; V was cut back by 4 bases and J by 7 bases. This CDR3 has 14 residues. CDR3 sequence reads: CASSPWTSGNEQFF. The CDR3 region has the DNA TGTGCCAGCAGCCCCTGGACTAGCGGGAATGAGCAGTTCTTC. The variable domain in full, with the rest retrieved from reference TRBV14 and TRBJ2-1, is EAGVTQFPSHSVIEKGQTVTLRCDPISGHDNLYWYRRVMGKEIKFLLHFVKESKQDESGMPNNRFLAERTGGTYSTLKVQPAELEDSGVYFCASSPWTSGNEQFFGPGTRLTVL.

The chain joins TRBV4-1 to TRBJ1-1; 9 nucleotides match TRBD1. CDR3 length: 14 amino acids. V trimming: 8 bases; J trimming: 0 bases; junction bases outside the gene matches: 4. The V gene's germline CDR1 is MGHRA and CDR2 YSYEKL. The CDR3 loop is CASEGQGVNTEAFF. The CDR3 nucleotides read TGCGCCAGCGAGGGACAGGGAGTGAACACTGAAGCTTTCTTT.

The CDR3 DNA sequence: TGTGCCAGCAGTCCAGGGGGCATGAACACTGAAGCTTTCTTT. The encoded protein is CASSPGGMNTEAFF. The chain links TRBV6-5 to TRBJ1-1; TRBD1 aligns across 8 bases. Germline CDR1 MNHEY, CDR2 SVGAGI. There are 14 residues in the CDR3. Trimming removed 5 bases from V and 0 bases from J; junction bases left unmatched: 2.

The chain is built from TRBV5-1 and TRBJ2-1; possible D gene TRBD1, 6 bases. Looked up from germline, CDR1 is SGHRS and CDR2 is YFSETQ. V was pared by 0 bases and J by 7 bases, with 14 bases between. The CDR3 loop spans 15 amino acids. The CDR3 DNA is TGCGCCAGCAGCTTGGCCCAGGGGCGAGGGAATGAGCAGTTCTTC. Translated: CASSLAQGRGNEQFF.

In regard to this clone: The same CDR3 is also encoded by other DNA sequences in this sample. The chain carries TRBV5-4 and TRBJ2-7; a possible D gene is TRBD1 (6 bases). The germline V gene encodes CDR1 SGHNT and CDR2 YYREEE (reference sequence). V gave up 4 bases and J gave up 4 bases, with 9 bases separating them. There are 12 residues in the CDR3. The CDR3 here is CASSSQGYEQYV. The CDR3 bases are TGTGCCAGCAGCAGTCAGGGGTACGAGCAGTACGTC.

The rearrangement joins TRBV5-1 to TRBJ2-2, with 14 bases matching TRBD2. CDR3 length equals 15 residues. Germline V gene data show CDR1 as SGHRS and CDR2 as YFSETQ. V lost 7 bases to trimming and J lost 4 bases; unmatched junction nucleotides: 3. CDR3 amino acids: CASLGLAGGTGELFF. The DNA for the CDR3 is TGCGCCAGCTTAGGACTAGCGGGGGGCACCGGGGAGCTGTTTTTT.

The chain recombines TRBV21-1 with TRBJ1-2. TRBV21-1 is tagged as a pseudogene. The CDR3 is 15 amino acids. The CDR3 bases are TGTGCCAGCAGCAAAGGCGATGGTAAAAGATATAGCTACACCTTC. Its translation is CASSKGDGKRYSYTF.

The V gene is TRBV21-1, the J gene TRBJ2-5; the table's D call of TRBD2 was not tested on the DNA. TRBV21-1 is marked as a pseudogene. This CDR3 has 13 residues. The CDR3 here is CASPRGGLETQYF. In DNA form, the CDR3 reads TGTGCCAGTCCGCGGGGGGGCCTTGAGACCCAGTACTTC.

This chain uses TRBV11-3 with TRBJ1-1; no reliable D call. This CDR3 has 14 residues. Deletions cut 1 base from V and 7 bases from J, with 13 bases between. Looked up from germline, CDR1 is SGHNT and CDR2 is YENEEA. The CDR3 nucleotides read TGTGCCAGCAGCTTAGCGGGAGACGGATTTGAAGCTTTCTTT. Its translation is CASSLAGDGFEAFF.

This chain connects TRBV28 to TRBJ1-1; 9 bases align to TRBD1. J gave up 5 bases and V 5 bases, and 9 bases lay outside the gene matches. The CDR3 totals 15 residues. CDR1 and CDR2 (germline): MDHEN, SYDVKM. This CDR3 is CASSHPTGGRTEAFF. CDR3 DNA sequence: TGTGCCAGCAGTCACCCCACAGGGGGCCGTACTGAAGCTTTCTTT.

V is TRBV6-6 and J is TRBJ1-1; D might be TRBD1 (6 bases). This CDR3 comprises 13 residues. Germline loops: CDR1 MNHNY, CDR2 SVGAGI (reference sequence). V lost 6 bases and J 4 bases, leaving 12 bases between the germline ends. The CDR3 DNA reads TGTGCCAGCAGGGACAGTACACTCACTGAAGCTTTCTTT. Encoded protein: CASRDSTLTEAFF.

The V gene is TRBV5-5, the J gene TRBJ1-1; D is undetermined. Germline CDR1 SGHKS, CDR2 YYEKEE (reference sequence). The CDR3 has 15 residues. V lost 1 base, J lost 1 base, and 11 bases lay in between. The CDR3 here is CASSLRMGKNTEAFF. The CDR3 nucleotides are TGTGCCAGCAGCTTGCGTATGGGCAAGAACACTGAAGCTTTCTTT. Together with reference TRBV5-5 and TRBJ1-1, the CDR3 gives the full variable domain: DAGVTQSPTHLIKTRGQQVTLRCSPISGHKSVSWYQQVLGQGPQFIFQYYEKEERGRGNFPDRFSARQFPNYSSELNVNALLLGDSALYLCASSLRMGKNTEAFFGQGTRLTVV.

The J gene is TRBJ2-7, the V gene TRBV7-2; 9 bases are a match to TRBD1. V was clipped by 4 bases and J by 0 bases; unmatched bases: 7. The CDR3 is 16 residues long. Looked up from germline, CDR1 is SGHTA and CDR2 is FQGNSA. CDR3 bases: TGTGCCAGCAGCTCCCGACAGGGGGATAGCTCCTACGAGCAGTACTTC. It is translated as CASSSRQGDSSYEQYF.

This sequence joins TRBV28 and TRBJ1-4; TRBD1 matches 9 bases. This CDR3 is built from 16 residues. The germline CDR1 and CDR2 sequences are MDHEN and SYDVKM. J was trimmed by 5 bases and V by 2 bases; bases with no gene match: 6. The CDR3 protein is CASSLTIGQGNEKLFF. The CDR3 nucleotides are TGTGCCAGCAGTTTAACTATCGGACAGGGGAATGAAAAACTGTTTTTT.

J is TRBJ1-1 and V is TRBV6-1, with 7 positions matching TRBD1. This CDR3 spans 15 amino acids. The germline CDR1 and CDR2 sequences are MNHNS and SASEGT. The V and J ends lost 2 bases and 4 bases, in that order; junction bases with no gene match: 7. In DNA, the CDR3 is TGTGCCAGCAGTGAACTTAAAGGGGGCAGCACTGAAGCTTTCTTT. It translates to CASSELKGGSTEAFF.

The rearrangement uses TRBV2 and TRBJ2-1; D is possibly TRBD2 (6 bases). V shed 7 bases and J shed 4 bases, with 11 bases lying between them. Germline assignment: CDR1 SNHLY and CDR2 FYNNEI. The CDR3 is 13 residues long. This CDR3 is CASTLARYNEQFF. Written as DNA, the CDR3 is TGTGCCAGCACACTAGCTCGGTACAATGAGCAGTTCTTC.

The CDR3 here is CASSLAWRGSTYEQYF. The CDR3 nucleotides are TGCGCCAGCAGCTTGGCGTGGCGGGGGTCCACCTACGAGCAGTACTTC. The chain combines TRBV5-1 with TRBJ2-7; 7 bases align to TRBD2. V was clipped by 0 bases and J by 2 bases; unmatched bases: 8. Germline CDR1 is SGHRS and CDR2 is YFSETQ. The CDR3 has 16 residues. Filled out from reference TRBV5-1 and TRBJ2-7, the complete variable domain reads KAGVTQTPRYLIKTRGQQVTLSCSPISGHRSVSWYQQTPGQGLQFLFEYFSETQRNKGNFPGRFSGRQFSNSRSEMNVSTLELGDSALYLCASSLAWRGSTYEQYFGPGTRLTVT.

This clone was seen a few times. This rearrangement joins TRBV7-6 to TRBJ1-6; 10 bases are shared with TRBD1. Trimming removed 6 bases from V and 7 bases from J; junction bases left unmatched: 6. Germline-derived CDR1 and CDR2 are SGHVS and FNYEAQ. The CDR3 is made up of 15 amino acids. The CDR3 reads CASRNDRGRNSPLHF. CDR3 coding DNA: TGTGCCAGCAGAAACGACAGGGGGCGGAATTCACCCCTCCACTTT.

This chain links TRBV5-1 with TRBJ1-2; 7 bases are a match to TRBD1. CDR3 length equals 15 residues. V lost 4 bases and J lost 2; bases outside the gene matches: 8. Per germline, CDR1 SGHRS and CDR2 YFSETQ. In DNA form, the CDR3 reads TGCGCCAGCAGCCTTGGGGACAGACTGAACTATGGCTACACCTTC. Amino acids: CASSLGDRLNYGYTF.

The V and J genes are TRBV7-9 and TRBJ1-2, with D unclear. The CDR3 spans 15 residues. Germline assignment: CDR1 SEHNR and CDR2 FQNEAQ (reference sequence). V lost 5 bases, J lost 3 bases, and 16 bases lay in between. CDR3: CASSPPGRFDYGYTF. The CDR3, as DNA: TGTGCCAGCAGCCCTCCGGGTCGGTTCGACTATGGCTACACCTTC.

The chain couples TRBV12-3 or TRBV12-4 to TRBJ2-5, with TRBD1 as a possible D gene (5 bases). Trimming took 3 bases from V and 2 from J, leaving 7 bases between them. The CDR3 consists of 13 residues. The CDR3 loop is CASSFRQQETQYF. CDR3 nucleotide sequence: TGTGCCAGCAGTTTCCGACAGCAAGAGACCCAGTACTTC.

The V gene is TRBV18, the J gene TRBJ2-3; unclear D gene. The V end was cut by 3 bases, the J end by 3 bases, with 13 bases between. Per germline, CDR1 KGHSH and CDR2 LQKENI. The CDR3 sequence is 15 residues long. The chain's CDR3 is CASSPPSPRTDTQYF. As DNA, the CDR3 is TGTGCCAGCTCACCGCCGTCACCCCGGACAGATACGCAGTATTTT.

The J gene is TRBJ1-1, the V gene TRBV6-4; 9 bases fit TRBD1. CDR1 is MRHNA, CDR2 SNTAGT, per germline. V shed 2 bases, J shed 3 bases, and the junction held 16 bases outside the gene matches. The CDR3 length is 19 residues. The DNA of the CDR3 is TGTGCCAGCAGTGACGGTCGGGACAGGGACCAGGGGTCTTACACTGAAGCTTTCTTT. It yields the protein CASSDGRDRDQGSYTEAFF.

Points on this clone: The sample carries other DNA sequences with the same CDR3. The chain uses TRBV19 and TRBJ2-6; 8 nucleotides align to TRBD1. This CDR3 is built from 14 residues. The germline V gene has CDR1 LNHDA and CDR2 SQIVND (reference sequence). Trimming removed 7 bases from V and 2 bases from J; junction bases left unmatched: 1. The CDR3 loop is CASKTGAGANVLTF. The CDR3 DNA reads TGTGCCAGTAAGACAGGGGCTGGGGCCAACGTCCTGACTTTC.

CDR3 amino acids: CASSISPNYGYTF. The CDR3 bases are TGTGCCAGTAGTATCTCCCCTAACTATGGCTACACCTTC. The V and J genes are TRBV19 and TRBJ1-2; D is uncertain. Trimming left V 3 bases short and J 0 bases short, with 5 bases between. The CDR3 runs 13 residues. Per the germline V gene, CDR1 is LNHDA and CDR2 is SQIVND (reference sequence).

V usage is TRBV5-1 and J usage is TRBJ2-4; possible D gene TRBD1, 5 bases. The V gene lost 4 bases and the J gene lost 8 bases, with 16 bases spanning the gap. The CDR3 is made up of 14 amino acids. Germline CDR1 is SGHRS and CDR2 is YFSETQ. CDR3 nucleotide sequence: TGCGCCAGCAGCCCCGGACCAGGGATGGACATTCAGTACTTC. Protein: CASSPGPGMDIQYF.

The rearrangement links TRBV11-2 to TRBJ2-7, with 10 bases fitting TRBD2. The CDR3 is 14 amino acids. CDR1 is SGHAT and CDR2 is FQNNGV in the germline V gene. Unmatched junction bases numbered 4, after V lost 5 bases and J lost 3 bases. The CDR3 coding sequence is TGTGCCAGCAGCAGCTGGACTAGCGGCTACGAGCAGTACGTC. Amino acid sequence: CASSSWTSGYEQYV.